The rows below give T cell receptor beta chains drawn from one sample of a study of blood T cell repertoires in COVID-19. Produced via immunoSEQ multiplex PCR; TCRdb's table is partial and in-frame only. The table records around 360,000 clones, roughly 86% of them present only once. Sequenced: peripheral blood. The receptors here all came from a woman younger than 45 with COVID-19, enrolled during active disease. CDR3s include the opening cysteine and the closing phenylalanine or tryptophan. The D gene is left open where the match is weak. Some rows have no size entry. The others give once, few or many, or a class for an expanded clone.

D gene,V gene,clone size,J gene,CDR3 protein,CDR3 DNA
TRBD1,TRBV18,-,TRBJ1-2,CASSRDRAGYTF,TGTGCCAGCTCACGAGACAGGGCAGGCTACACCTTC
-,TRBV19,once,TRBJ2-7,CASSATVAYEQYF,TGTGCCAGTAGTGCGACAGTTGCCTACGAGCAGTACTTC
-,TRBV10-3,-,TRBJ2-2,CAISESTANTGELFF,TGTGCCATCAGTGAGTCGACAGCGAACACCGGGGAGCTGTTTTTT
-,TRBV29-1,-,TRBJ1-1,CSVERGNTEAFF,TGCAGCGTCGAACGAGGGAACACTGAAGCTTTCTTT
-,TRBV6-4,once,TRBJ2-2,CASSPGTYTGELFF,TGTGCCAGCAGCCCCGGGACTTACACCGGGGAGCTGTTTTTT
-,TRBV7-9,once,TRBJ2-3,CASSPGVARDTQYF,TGTGCCAGCAGCCCCGGGGTCGCGCGGGATACGCAGTATTTT
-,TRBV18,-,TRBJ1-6,CASSPNRSNSPLHF,TGTGCCAGCTCACCGAACAGATCAAATTCACCCCTCCACTTT
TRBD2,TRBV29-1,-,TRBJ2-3,CSVFIAGVPDTQYF,TGCAGCGTGTTTATAGCGGGAGTCCCAGATACGCAGTATTTT
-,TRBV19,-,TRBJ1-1,CASSIPGGTEAFF,TGTGCCAGTAGTATACCGGGGGGAACTGAAGCTTTCTTT
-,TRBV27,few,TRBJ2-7,CASSWGLSYEQYF,TGTGCCAGCAGTTGGGGCTTGAGCTACGAGCAGTACTTC
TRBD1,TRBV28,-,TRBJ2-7,CASSLVTGRLFYEQYF,TGTGCCAGCAGTTTAGTGACAGGGAGATTGTTCTACGAGCAGTACTTC
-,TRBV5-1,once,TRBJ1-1,CASSFGPEGGAFF,TGCGCCAGCAGCTTTGGGCCAGAGGGAGGAGCTTTCTTT
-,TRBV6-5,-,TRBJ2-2,CASNNDTGELFF,TGTGCCAGCAACAACGACACCGGGGAGCTGTTTTTT